The clone carrying this TCR beta chain was observed at least ten times. The data belong to a study of blood T cells in healthy people across ages. Study at large: Template switching retrieved approximately one barcoded beta molecule for each two T cells.

This CDR3 region has 14 residues. V lost 3 bases to trimming and J lost 4 bases, with 12 bases between them. Per germline, CDR1 SGHTA and CDR2 FQGNSA. Per-sample yields of isolated PBMCs were at least 6.5 million. Using a J-beta primer mix together with a sample-barcoded 5' primer, a second PCR was run for roughly 6 to 11 cycles. A single record per CDR3 protein comes from TCRdb applying MiXCR to the 5' RACE reads. This sample carries about 1.8 million distinct CDR3 sequences, around half of them seen once, and the ten largest clones take about 2.1%. This sequence originates from a middle-aged woman in good health. The gene calls are TRBV7-2 and TRBJ2-5; perhaps TRBD1 as D (6 bases). Input material: blood. CDR3 sequence (DNA): TGTGCCAGCAGCTTGGCAGGACAGCGAGAGACCCAGTACTTC. Its protein product is CASSLAGQRETQYF.